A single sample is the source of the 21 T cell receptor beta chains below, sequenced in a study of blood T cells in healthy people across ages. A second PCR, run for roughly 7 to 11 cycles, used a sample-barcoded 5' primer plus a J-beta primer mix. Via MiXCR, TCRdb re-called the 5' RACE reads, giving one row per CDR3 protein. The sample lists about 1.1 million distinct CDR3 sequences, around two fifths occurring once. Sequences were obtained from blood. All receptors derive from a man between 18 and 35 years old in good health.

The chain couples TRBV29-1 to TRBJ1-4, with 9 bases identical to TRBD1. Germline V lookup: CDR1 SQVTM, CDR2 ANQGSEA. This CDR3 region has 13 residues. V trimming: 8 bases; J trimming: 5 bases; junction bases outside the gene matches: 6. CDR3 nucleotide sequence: TGCAGCACAGGGGACAGGGTAAATGAAAAACTGTTTTTT. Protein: CSTGDRVNEKLFF.

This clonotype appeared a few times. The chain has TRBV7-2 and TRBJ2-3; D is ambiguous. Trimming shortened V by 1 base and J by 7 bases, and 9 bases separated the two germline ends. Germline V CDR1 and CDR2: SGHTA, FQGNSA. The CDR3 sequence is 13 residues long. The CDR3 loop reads CASSLDVPNTQYF. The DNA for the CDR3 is TGTGCCAGCAGCTTAGATGTCCCTAATACGCAGTATTTT.

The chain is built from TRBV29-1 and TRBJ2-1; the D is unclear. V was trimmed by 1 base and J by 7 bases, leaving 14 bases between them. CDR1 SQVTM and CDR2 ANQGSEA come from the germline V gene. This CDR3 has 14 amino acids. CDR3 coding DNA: TGCAGCGTTGAAGTGGCCCGTCCATTTAATGAGCAGTTCTTC. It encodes CSVEVARPFNEQFF.

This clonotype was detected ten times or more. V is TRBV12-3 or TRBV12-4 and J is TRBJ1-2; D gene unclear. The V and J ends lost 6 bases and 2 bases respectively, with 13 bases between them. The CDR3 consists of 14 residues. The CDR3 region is CASSRSGINYGYTF. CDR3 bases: TGTGCCAGCAGCCGCTCGGGAATCAACTATGGCTACACCTTC.

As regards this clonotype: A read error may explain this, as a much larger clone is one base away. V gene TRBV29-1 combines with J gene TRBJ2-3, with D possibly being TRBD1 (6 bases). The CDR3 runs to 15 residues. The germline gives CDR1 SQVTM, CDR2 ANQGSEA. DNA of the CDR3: TGCGGCGTTGAGTCAAGGGGGACGGCCACAGATACGCAGTATTTT. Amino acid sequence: CGVESRGTATDTQYF.

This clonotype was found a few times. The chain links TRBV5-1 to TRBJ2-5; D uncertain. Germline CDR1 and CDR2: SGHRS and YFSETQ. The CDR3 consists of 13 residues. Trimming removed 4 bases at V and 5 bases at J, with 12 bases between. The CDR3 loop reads CASSPTFRETQYF. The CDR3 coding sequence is TGCGCCAGCAGCCCAACCTTTCGGGAGACCCAGTACTTC.

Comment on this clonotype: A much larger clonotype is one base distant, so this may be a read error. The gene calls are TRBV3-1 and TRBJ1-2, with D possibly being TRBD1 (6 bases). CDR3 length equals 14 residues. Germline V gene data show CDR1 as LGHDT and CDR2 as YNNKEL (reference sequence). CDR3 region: CASSLGPRGYGHTF. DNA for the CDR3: TGTGCCAGCAGCCTTGGGCCTAGGGGGTATGGCCACACCTTC.

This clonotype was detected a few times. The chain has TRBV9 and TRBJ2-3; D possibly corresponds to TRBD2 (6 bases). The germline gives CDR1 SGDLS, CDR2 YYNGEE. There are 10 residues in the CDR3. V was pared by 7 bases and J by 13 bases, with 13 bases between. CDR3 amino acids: CASGGASKYF. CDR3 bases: TGTGCCAGCGGAGGGGCTAGCAAGTATTTT.

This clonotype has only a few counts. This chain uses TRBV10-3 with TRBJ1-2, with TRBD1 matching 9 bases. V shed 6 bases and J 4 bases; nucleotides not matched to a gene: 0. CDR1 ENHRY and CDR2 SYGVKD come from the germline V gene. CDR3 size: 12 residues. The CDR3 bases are TGTGCCATCAGGGGACAGGGCTATGGCTACACCTTC. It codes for CAIRGQGYGYTF.

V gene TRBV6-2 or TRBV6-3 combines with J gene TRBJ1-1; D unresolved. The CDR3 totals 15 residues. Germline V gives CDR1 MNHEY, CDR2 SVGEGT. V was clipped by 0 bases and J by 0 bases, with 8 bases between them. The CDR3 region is CASSYSTTMNTEAFF. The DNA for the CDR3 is TGTGCCAGCAGTTACTCGACGACTATGAACACTGAAGCTTTCTTT.

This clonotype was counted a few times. The CDR3 DNA is TGTGCCAGCAGTTACGGGGTCGAGGATGGCTACACCTTC. Its translation is CASSYGVEDGYTF. The rearrangement uses TRBV6-5 and TRBJ1-2, with D unclear. The CDR3 is 13 residues long. Between the trimmed V and J ends, which lost 2 bases and 6 bases, there was a span of 10 bases. Germline V gene data show CDR1 as MNHEY and CDR2 as SVGAGI.

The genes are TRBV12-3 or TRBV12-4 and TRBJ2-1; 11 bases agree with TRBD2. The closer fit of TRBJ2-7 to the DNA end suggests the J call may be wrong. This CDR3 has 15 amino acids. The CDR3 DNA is TGTGCCAGCACTACTAGCGGGAGCTCCTACAATGAGCAGTACTTC. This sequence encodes CASTTSGSSYNEQYF.

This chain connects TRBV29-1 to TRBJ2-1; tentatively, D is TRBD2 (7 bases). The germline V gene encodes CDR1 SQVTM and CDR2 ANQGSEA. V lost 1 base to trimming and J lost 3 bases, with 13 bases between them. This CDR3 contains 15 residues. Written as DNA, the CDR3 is TGCAGCGTTGAAGGGGGGCGGGGGAACTACAATGAGCAGTTCTTC. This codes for CSVEGGRGNYNEQFF.

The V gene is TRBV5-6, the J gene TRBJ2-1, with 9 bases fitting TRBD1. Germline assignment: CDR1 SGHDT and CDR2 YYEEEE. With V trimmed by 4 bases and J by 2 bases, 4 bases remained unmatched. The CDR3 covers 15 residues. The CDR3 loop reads CASSGRTGAYNEQFF. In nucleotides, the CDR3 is TGTGCCAGCAGCGGAAGGACAGGGGCCTACAATGAGCAGTTCTTC.

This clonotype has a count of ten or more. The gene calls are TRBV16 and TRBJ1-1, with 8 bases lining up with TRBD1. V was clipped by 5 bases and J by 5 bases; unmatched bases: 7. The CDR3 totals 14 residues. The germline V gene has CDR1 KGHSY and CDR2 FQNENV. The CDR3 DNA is TGTGCCAGCAGCGCACAGGGGGAAGGGACTGAAGCTTTCTTT. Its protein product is CASSAQGEGTEAFF.

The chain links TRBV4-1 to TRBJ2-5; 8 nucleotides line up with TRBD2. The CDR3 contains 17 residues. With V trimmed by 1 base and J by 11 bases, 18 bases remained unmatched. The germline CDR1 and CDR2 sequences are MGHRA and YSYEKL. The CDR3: CASSQALVREDNNEQYF. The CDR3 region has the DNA TGCGCCAGCAGCCAAGCCCTTGTGCGGGAGGATAACAATGAGCAGTACTTC.

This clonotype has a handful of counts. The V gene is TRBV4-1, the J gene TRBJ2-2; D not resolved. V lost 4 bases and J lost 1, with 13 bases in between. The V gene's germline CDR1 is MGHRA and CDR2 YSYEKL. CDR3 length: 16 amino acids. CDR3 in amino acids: CASSPGIVQNTGELFF. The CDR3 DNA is TGCGCCAGCAGCCCCGGAATAGTCCAGAACACCGGGGAGCTGTTTTTT.

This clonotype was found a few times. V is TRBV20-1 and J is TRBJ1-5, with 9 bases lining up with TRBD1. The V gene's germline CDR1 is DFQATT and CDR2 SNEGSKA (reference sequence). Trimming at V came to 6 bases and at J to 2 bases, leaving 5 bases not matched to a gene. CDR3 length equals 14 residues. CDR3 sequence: CSAGTGRGNQPQHF. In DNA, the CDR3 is TGCAGTGCCGGGACAGGGCGAGGCAATCAGCCCCAGCATTTT.

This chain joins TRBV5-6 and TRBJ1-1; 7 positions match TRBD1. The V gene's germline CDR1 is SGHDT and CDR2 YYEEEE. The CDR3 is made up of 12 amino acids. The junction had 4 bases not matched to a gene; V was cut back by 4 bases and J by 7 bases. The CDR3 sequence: CASSRDRVEAFF. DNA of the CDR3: TGTGCCAGCAGCCGTGACAGGGTTGAAGCTTTCTTT.

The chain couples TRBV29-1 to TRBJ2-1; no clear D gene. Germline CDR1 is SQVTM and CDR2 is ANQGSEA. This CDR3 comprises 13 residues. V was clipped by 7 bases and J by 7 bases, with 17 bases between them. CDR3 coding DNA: TGCAGCGCCTCGGGCCTACCTCGAAATGAGCAGTTCTTC. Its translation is CSASGLPRNEQFF.

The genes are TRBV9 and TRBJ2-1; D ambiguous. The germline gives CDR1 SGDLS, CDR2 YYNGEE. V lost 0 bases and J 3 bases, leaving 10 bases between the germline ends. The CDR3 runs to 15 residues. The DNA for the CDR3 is TGTGCCAGCAGCGTAGACGGCAGAAGCTACAATGAGCAGTTCTTC. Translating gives CASSVDGRSYNEQFF.